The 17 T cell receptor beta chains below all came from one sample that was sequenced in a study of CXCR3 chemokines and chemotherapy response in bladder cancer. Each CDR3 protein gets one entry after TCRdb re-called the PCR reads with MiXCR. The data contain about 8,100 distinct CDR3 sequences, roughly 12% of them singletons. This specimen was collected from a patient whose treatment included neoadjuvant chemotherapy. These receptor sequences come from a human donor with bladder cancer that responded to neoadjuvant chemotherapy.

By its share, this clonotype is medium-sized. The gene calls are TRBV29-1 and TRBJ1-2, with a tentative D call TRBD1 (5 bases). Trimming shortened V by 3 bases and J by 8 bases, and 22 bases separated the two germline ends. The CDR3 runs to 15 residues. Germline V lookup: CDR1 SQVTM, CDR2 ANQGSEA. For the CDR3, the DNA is TGCAGCGTTGACACGTCCGGGGACGGCTTGGGAGGCTACACCTTC. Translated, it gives CSVDTSGDGLGGYTF.

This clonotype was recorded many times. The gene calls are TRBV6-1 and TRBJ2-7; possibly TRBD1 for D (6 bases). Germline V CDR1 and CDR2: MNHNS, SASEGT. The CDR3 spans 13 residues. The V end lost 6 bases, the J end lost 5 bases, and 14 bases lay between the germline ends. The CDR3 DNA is TGTGCCAGCAGGCCTCAGGGGATGAACGAGCAGTACTTC. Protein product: CASRPQGMNEQYF.

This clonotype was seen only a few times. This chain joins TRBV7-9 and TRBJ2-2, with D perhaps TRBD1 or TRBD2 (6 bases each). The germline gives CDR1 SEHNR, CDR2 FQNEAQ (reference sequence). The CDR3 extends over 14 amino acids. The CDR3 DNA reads TGTGGGACTGGGCGGGACACGAACACCGGGGAGCTGTTTTTT. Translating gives CGTGRDTNTGELFF.

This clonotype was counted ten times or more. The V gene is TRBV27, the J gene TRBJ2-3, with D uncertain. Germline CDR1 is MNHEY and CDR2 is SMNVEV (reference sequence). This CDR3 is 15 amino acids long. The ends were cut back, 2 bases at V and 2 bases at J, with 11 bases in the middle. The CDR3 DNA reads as TGTGCCAGCAGTTTAATCCGACCCTCCACAGATACGCAGTATTTT. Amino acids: CASSLIRPSTDTQYF.

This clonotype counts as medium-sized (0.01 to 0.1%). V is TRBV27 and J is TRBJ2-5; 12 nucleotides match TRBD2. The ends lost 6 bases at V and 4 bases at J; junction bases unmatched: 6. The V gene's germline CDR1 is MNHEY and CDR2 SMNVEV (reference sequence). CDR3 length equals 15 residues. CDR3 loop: CASRTSGGLGETQYF. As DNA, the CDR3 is TGTGCCAGCAGGACTAGCGGGGGCCTAGGAGAGACCCAGTACTTC.

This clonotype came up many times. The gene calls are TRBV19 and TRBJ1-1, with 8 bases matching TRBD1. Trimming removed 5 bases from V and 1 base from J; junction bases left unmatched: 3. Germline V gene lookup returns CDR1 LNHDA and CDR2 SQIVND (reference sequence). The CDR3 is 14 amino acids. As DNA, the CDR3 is TGTGCCAGTAGTTGGGACAGGAAGAACACTGAAGCTTTCTTT. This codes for CASSWDRKNTEAFF.

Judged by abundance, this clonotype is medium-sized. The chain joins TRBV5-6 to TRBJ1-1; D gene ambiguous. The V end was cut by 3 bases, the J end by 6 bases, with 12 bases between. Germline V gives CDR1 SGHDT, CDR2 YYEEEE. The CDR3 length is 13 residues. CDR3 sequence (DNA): TGTGCCAGCAGCTCCCCTTTTCTCTCTGAAGCTTTCTTT. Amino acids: CASSSPFLSEAFF.

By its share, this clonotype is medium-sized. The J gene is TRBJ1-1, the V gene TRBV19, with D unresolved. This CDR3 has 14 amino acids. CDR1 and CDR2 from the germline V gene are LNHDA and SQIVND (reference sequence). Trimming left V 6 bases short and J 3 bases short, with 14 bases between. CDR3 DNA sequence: TGTGCCAGTAGACGACGGTCCCTGGACACTGAAGCTTTCTTT. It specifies CASRRRSLDTEAFF.

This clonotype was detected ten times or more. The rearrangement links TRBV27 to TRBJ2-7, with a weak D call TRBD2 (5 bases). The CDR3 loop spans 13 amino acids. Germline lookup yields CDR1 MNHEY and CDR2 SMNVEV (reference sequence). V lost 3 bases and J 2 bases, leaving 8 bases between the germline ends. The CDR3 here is CASSFGETYEQYF. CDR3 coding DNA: TGTGCCAGCAGTTTCGGGGAGACCTACGAGCAGTACTTC.

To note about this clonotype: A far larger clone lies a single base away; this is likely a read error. The chain's CDR3 is CASSLAGDRGNIQYF. The DNA for the CDR3 is TGTGCCAGCAGCTTAGCGGGGGACAGGGGAAACATTCAGTACTTC. The gene calls are TRBV6-6 and TRBJ2-4; D perhaps matches TRBD1 (10 bases). The CDR3 totals 15 residues. V was clipped by 6 bases and J by 6 bases, with 18 bases between them. Germline CDR1 is MNHNY and CDR2 is SVGAGI (reference sequence).

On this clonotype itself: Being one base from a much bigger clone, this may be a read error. The CDR3 DNA reads TGTGCCTGTAGTGTATTGGACAGCGGCTCTGGGGCCAACGTCCTGACTTTC. It encodes CACSVLDSGSGANVLTF. The chain uses TRBV30 and TRBJ2-6; D possibly corresponds to TRBD1 (6 bases). The CDR3 runs to 17 residues. Germline lookup yields CDR1 GTSNPN and CDR2 SVGIG (reference sequence). Looking up the rest from reference TRBV30 and TRBJ2-6 gives the full variable domain: SQTIHQWPATLVQPVGSPLSLECTVEGTSNPNLYWYRQAAGRGLQLLFYSVGIGQISSEVPQNLSASRPQDRQFILSSKKLLLSDSGFYLCACSVLDSGSGANVLTFGAGSRLTVL.

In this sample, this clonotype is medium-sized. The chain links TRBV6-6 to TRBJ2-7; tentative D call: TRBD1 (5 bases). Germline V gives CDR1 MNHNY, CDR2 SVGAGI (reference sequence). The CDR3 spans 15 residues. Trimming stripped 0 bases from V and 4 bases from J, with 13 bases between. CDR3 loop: CASSYSMGRQYEQYF. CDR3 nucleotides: TGTGCCAGCAGTTACTCGATGGGGCGCCAGTACGAGCAGTACTTC.

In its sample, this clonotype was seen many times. CDR3 nucleotide sequence: TGTGCCAGCATTAAAAGGACAGTCCAAGAGACCCAGTACTTC. Its protein is CASIKRTVQETQYF. The chain joins TRBV6-1 to TRBJ2-5; a weak D match, TRBD1 (6 bases). The CDR3 is 14 amino acids. Germline values: CDR1 MNHNS, CDR2 SASEGT. The V and J ends lost 7 bases and 1 base respectively, with 13 bases between them.

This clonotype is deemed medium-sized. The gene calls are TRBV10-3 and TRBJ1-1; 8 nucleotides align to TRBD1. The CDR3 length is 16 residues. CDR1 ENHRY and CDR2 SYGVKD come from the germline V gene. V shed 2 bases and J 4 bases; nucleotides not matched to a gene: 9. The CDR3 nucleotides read TGTGCCATCAGTGAGGGCCAGGGGGCAATAGTCACTGAAGCTTTCTTT. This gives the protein CAISEGQGAIVTEAFF.

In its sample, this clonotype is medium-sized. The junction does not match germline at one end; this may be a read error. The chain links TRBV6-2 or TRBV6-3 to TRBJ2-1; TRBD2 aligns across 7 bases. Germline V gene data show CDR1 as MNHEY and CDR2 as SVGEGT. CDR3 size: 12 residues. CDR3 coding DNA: TGTGCCAGCAGTCCCGTAGCGGGCCCCCTCCTCTTC. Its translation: CASSPVAGPLLF.

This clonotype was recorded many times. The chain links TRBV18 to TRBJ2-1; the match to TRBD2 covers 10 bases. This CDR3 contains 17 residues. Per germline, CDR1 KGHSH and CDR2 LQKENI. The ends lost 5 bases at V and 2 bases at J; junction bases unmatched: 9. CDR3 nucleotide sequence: TGTGCCAGCTCAAACGCCTTTAGCGGGGGGCCCTACAATGAGCAGTTCTTC. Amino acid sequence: CASSNAFSGGPYNEQFF.

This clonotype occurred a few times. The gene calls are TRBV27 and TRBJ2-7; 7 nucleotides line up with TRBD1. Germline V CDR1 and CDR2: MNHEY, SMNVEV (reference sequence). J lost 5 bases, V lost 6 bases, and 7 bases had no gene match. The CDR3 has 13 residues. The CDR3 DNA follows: TGTGCCAGCAGACCGACAGGGAACAACGAGCAGTACTTC. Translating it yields CASRPTGNNEQYF.